Presented here are 29 T cell receptor beta chains from one specimen sequenced in a study of T cell responses to AZD1222 COVID-19 vaccine. Repertoires were generated with immunoSEQ multiplex PCR, while TCRdb's copy carries only in-frame clones and drops some. This table holds 150,000 to 200,000 clones, less than 95% found once. Here the sequenced sample was peripheral blood, taken on day 0 of AZD1222 vaccination. The source of these receptors is an adult in good health.

This chain uses TRBV5-4 with TRBJ1-1, with D hard to call. The V end was cut by 3 bases, the J end by 11 bases, with 14 bases between. CDR3 size: 12 residues. In germline, CDR1 is SGHNT, CDR2 YYREEE (reference sequence). The DNA for the CDR3 is TGTGCCAGCAGCTCCCCAGATCAACGCGCTTTCTTT. Encoded protein: CASSSPDQRAFF. Supplemented by reference TRBV5-4 and TRBJ1-1, the full variable domain reads ETGVTQSPTHLIKTRGQQVTLRCSSQSGHNTVSWYQQALGQGPQFIFQYYREEENGRGNFPPRFSGLQFPNYSSELNVNALELDDSALYLCASSSPDQRAFFGQGTRLTVV.

The chain uses TRBV6-5 and TRBJ1-1; a possible D gene is TRBD1 (5 bases). The CDR3 has 12 residues. Trimming shortened V by 7 bases and J by 2 bases, and 8 bases separated the two germline ends. CDR1 and CDR2 from the germline V gene are MNHEY and SVGAGI. The CDR3 DNA is TGTGCCAGCATAGGGGATAACACTGAAGCTTTCTTT. It codes for CASIGDNTEAFF.

The genes are TRBV28 and TRBJ1-4; D gene ambiguous. The CDR3 is 12 residues long. V was trimmed by 7 bases and J by 6 bases, leaving 9 bases between them. Germline CDR1 is MDHEN and CDR2 is SYDVKM. CDR3 coding DNA: TGTGCCAGCAACGGGTATTATGAAAAACTGTTTTTT. Translating gives CASNGYYEKLFF.

This clone was picked up one time. The J gene is TRBJ1-1, the V gene TRBV29-1; a possible D gene is TRBD1 (5 bases). With 7 bases removed from V and 1 base from J, the gap between germline ends came to 13 bases. This CDR3 comprises 13 residues. Germline CDR1 is SQVTM and CDR2 is ANQGSEA. For the CDR3, the DNA is TGCAGCGCCCCGGGACGGACGAACACTGAAGCTTTCTTT. Amino acids: CSAPGRTNTEAFF.

The V call is TRBV28, the J call TRBJ1-5; no reliable D call. The CDR3 extends over 14 amino acids. Germline V gene data show CDR1 as MDHEN and CDR2 as SYDVKM. V shed 6 bases and J shed 5 bases, with 14 bases lying between them. CDR3 nucleotides: TGTGCCAGCAGCCTACGAACGTATGATCAGCCCCAGCATTTT. This gives the protein CASSLRTYDQPQHF.

J is TRBJ2-1 and V is TRBV28; D not certain. Germline assignment: CDR1 MDHEN and CDR2 SYDVKM. The CDR3 contains 13 residues. Trimming took off 3 bases at V and 7 bases at J, with 10 bases between the two ends. CDR3 region: CASSFELPNEQFF. In DNA form, the CDR3 reads TGTGCCAGCAGTTTCGAGCTGCCAAATGAGCAGTTCTTC.

In this sample, this clone turned up a few times. The chain couples TRBV28 to TRBJ1-4, with D tentatively TRBD1 (6 bases). Trimming stripped 6 bases from V and 7 bases from J, with 15 bases between. Germline CDR1 reads MDHEN; CDR2 reads SYDVKM. This CDR3 region has 14 residues. CDR3 residues: CASRSTGGGEKLFF. Written as DNA, the CDR3 is TGTGCCAGCAGGTCGACAGGTGGGGGTGAAAAACTGTTTTTT.

The genes are TRBV6-5 and TRBJ1-5; D not certain. Germline V CDR1 and CDR2: MNHEY, SVGAGI. This CDR3 has 13 amino acids. The V end lost 7 bases, the J end lost 6 bases, and 13 bases lay between the germline ends. The CDR3 nucleotides are TGTGCCAGCACCCCCGATCCGGGTCAGCCCCAGCATTTT. This encodes CASTPDPGQPQHF.

The genes are TRBV30 and TRBJ2-1; D remains ambiguous. Trimming cost V 7 bases and J 8 bases, with 12 bases left between them. CDR3 length equals 11 residues. Germline V gives CDR1 GTSNPN, CDR2 SVGIG (reference sequence). The CDR3 sequence: CAFDLRYEQFF. Here the CDR3 DNA reads TGTGCCTTCGACCTCCGCTATGAGCAGTTCTTC.

The V gene is TRBV27, the J gene TRBJ1-6; no firm D call. This CDR3 region has 13 residues. Germline V gene sequence: CDR1 MNHEY, CDR2 SMNVEV (reference sequence). V was cut by 9 bases and J by 6 bases, with 12 bases left in between. The CDR3 sequence is CASSGRANSPLHF. DNA of the CDR3: TGTGCCAGTTCCGGGCGGGCTAATTCACCCCTCCACTTT.

The chain couples TRBV9 to TRBJ2-2; D perhaps matches TRBD2 (5 bases). V shed 4 bases and J shed 7 bases, with 14 bases lying between them. The CDR3 spans 14 residues. In germline, CDR1 is SGDLS, CDR2 YYNGEE. For the CDR3, the DNA is TGTGCCAGCAGCACGAGCGGATGGGGCGGGGAGCTGTTTTTT. Translated, it gives CASSTSGWGGELFF.

The chain links TRBV6-5 to TRBJ1-1, with D possibly being TRBD1 (6 bases). Germline V gene sequence: CDR1 MNHEY, CDR2 SVGAGI. The CDR3 has 13 residues. V lost 7 bases and J 2 bases, leaving 11 bases between the germline ends. The CDR3 here is CASTGHLNTEAFF. The CDR3 coding sequence is TGTGCCAGCACGGGACACCTTAACACTGAAGCTTTCTTT.

The chain combines TRBV6-4 with TRBJ1-4; no clear D. Trimming pared 6 bases from V and 6 bases from J, leaving 8 bases between. This CDR3 region has 12 residues. The germline V gene encodes CDR1 MRHNA and CDR2 SNTAGT. CDR3 protein: CASRSRDEKLFF. Here the CDR3 DNA reads TGTGCCAGCAGGTCGAGGGATGAAAAACTGTTTTTT.

The V and J genes are TRBV11-1 and TRBJ1-1, with D hard to call. Germline values: CDR1 SGHAT, CDR2 FQDESV (reference sequence). V dropped 6 bases and J dropped 1 base, with 9 bases sitting between them. The CDR3 length is 13 residues. The CDR3 sequence is CASRRTENTEAFF. CDR3 sequence (DNA): TGTGCCAGCAGACGGACGGAGAACACTGAAGCTTTCTTT.

The chain employs TRBV28 and TRBJ2-3; D is uncertain. Germline CDR1 reads MDHEN; CDR2 reads SYDVKM. This CDR3 spans 12 amino acids. V lost 8 bases and J 2 bases, leaving 8 bases between the germline ends. In nucleotides, the CDR3 is TGTGCCAGCGGCCCCAACACAGATACGCAGTATTTT. This sequence encodes CASGPNTDTQYF. Full variable domain (outside the CDR3, taken from reference TRBV28 and TRBJ2-3): DVKVTQSSRYLVKRTGEKVFLECVQDMDHENMFWYRQDPGLGLRLIYFSYDVKMKEKGDIPEGYSVSREKKERFSLILESASTNQTSMYLCASGPNTDTQYFGPGTRLTVL.

The chain links TRBV27 to TRBJ1-4, with D maybe TRBD1 (5 bases). The CDR3 extends over 14 amino acids. Trimming cost V 7 bases and J 2 bases, with 11 bases left between them. The V gene's germline CDR1 is MNHEY and CDR2 SMNVEV (reference sequence). The CDR3 nucleotides are TGTGCCAGCAAGCGACAGTCGACTAATGAAAAACTGTTTTTT. Its translation is CASKRQSTNEKLFF.

V usage is TRBV12-3 or TRBV12-4 and J usage is TRBJ2-7; no clear D gene. V was shortened by 1 base and J by 5 bases, with 9 bases between the two germline ends. The CDR3 runs to 13 residues. The CDR3 DNA follows: TGTGCCAGCAGTTTAGGCAGGTATGACGAGCAGTACTTC. It translates to CASSLGRYDEQYF.

In DNA, the CDR3 is TGCGCCAGCAGACACATAGGGGAAGATACGCAGTATTTT. This codes for CASRHIGEDTQYF. The J gene is TRBJ2-3, the V gene TRBV4-1; D is perhaps TRBD1 (5 bases). V was clipped by 6 bases and J by 5 bases, with 12 bases between them. Germline assignment: CDR1 MGHRA and CDR2 YSYEKL. This CDR3 spans 13 amino acids.

The chain recombines TRBV30 with TRBJ1-1; D gene ambiguous. The CDR3 totals 11 residues. Trimming removed 3 bases from V and 5 bases from J, with 7 bases in between. Germline-derived CDR1 and CDR2 are GTSNPN and SVGIG (reference sequence). The CDR3: CAWRGVTEAFF. The CDR3 DNA is TGTGCCTGGAGGGGAGTAACTGAAGCTTTCTTT.

This chain joins TRBV5-1 and TRBJ2-5; 11 positions match TRBD2. Per the germline V gene, CDR1 is SGHRS and CDR2 is YFSETQ. V trimming: 1 base; J trimming: 5 bases; junction bases outside the gene matches: 10. CDR3 length equals 17 residues. CDR3: CASSLSASGRRRETQYF. The CDR3 DNA reads TGCGCCAGCAGCTTGTCGGCTAGCGGGAGGAGGAGGGAGACCCAGTACTTC. The entire variable domain, with the rest obtained from reference TRBV5-1 and TRBJ2-5, is as follows: KAGVTQTPRYLIKTRGQQVTLSCSPISGHRSVSWYQQTPGQGLQFLFEYFSETQRNKGNFPGRFSGRQFSNSRSEMNVSTLELGDSALYLCASSLSASGRRRETQYFGPGTRLLVL.

In this sample, this clone turned up once. V is TRBV7-3 and J is TRBJ1-1, with D possibly TRBD1 on 5 matching bases. V was shortened by 6 bases and J by 3 bases, with 11 bases between the two germline ends. Per the germline V gene, CDR1 is SGHTA and CDR2 is FQGTGA. This CDR3 region has 13 residues. The CDR3 DNA sequence: TGTGCCAGCAGGTCACTGGGGGACACTGAAGCTTTCTTT. This translates into CASRSLGDTEAFF.

This CDR3 is CASSFRGSWASYEQYF. The CDR3, as DNA: TGTGCCAGCAGCTTTCGGGGCAGCTGGGCGTCCTACGAGCAGTACTTC. This sequence joins TRBV7-2 and TRBJ2-7; D may correspond to TRBD1 or TRBD2 (5 bases each). Germline V gene lookup returns CDR1 SGHTA and CDR2 FQGNSA. V was cut by 3 bases and J by 1 base, with 16 bases left in between. This CDR3 region has 16 residues.

The chain links TRBV29-1 to TRBJ1-5, with D tentatively TRBD1 (5 bases). Germline CDR1 SQVTM, CDR2 ANQGSEA. The CDR3 is 14 residues long. Trimming left V 4 bases short and J 4 bases short, with 14 bases between. In nucleotides, the CDR3 is TGCAGCGTTGCAGGTCTCACAGGTAATCAGCCCCAGCATTTT. Protein sequence: CSVAGLTGNQPQHF.

The gene calls are TRBV7-8 and TRBJ2-1; the D is unclear. Trimming cost V 1 base and J 5 bases, with 12 bases left between them. CDR1 is SGHVS and CDR2 is FQNEAQ in the germline V gene. The length of the CDR3 is 15 residues. The chain's CDR3 is CASSLVGWVDNEQFF. The CDR3 nucleotides read TGTGCCAGCAGCTTAGTAGGTTGGGTCGACAATGAGCAGTTCTTC.

The V and J genes are TRBV19 and TRBJ2-7; D is uncertain. Trimming removed 9 bases from V and 5 bases from J, with 17 bases in between. Germline CDR1 LNHDA, CDR2 SQIVND (reference sequence). The CDR3 consists of 13 residues. CDR3 in DNA: TGTGCCAGCACCCCCCGTGGGATGGACGAGCAGTACTTC. It translates to CASTPRGMDEQYF.

The CDR3 sequence: CASSLELGGEQYF. The CDR3 coding sequence is TGTGCCAGCTCACTCGAGCTGGGCGGGGAGCAGTACTTC. The chain recombines TRBV18 with TRBJ2-7; the D gene is possibly TRBD2 (5 bases). Germline V lookup: CDR1 KGHSH, CDR2 LQKENI. Trimming took 4 bases from V and 7 from J, leaving 14 bases between them. This CDR3 contains 13 residues.

The chain couples TRBV3-1 (or the pseudogene TRBV3-2) to TRBJ1-2; D remains ambiguous. With 4 bases removed from V and 7 bases from J, the gap between germline ends came to 19 bases. The germline gives CDR1 LGHDT, CDR2 YNNKEL (reference sequence). CDR3 size: 15 residues. DNA for the CDR3: TGTGCCAGCAGCCTTGAGGGAGGGATCAGCGGTGGCTACACCTTC. Translated: CASSLEGGISGGYTF.

The chain is built from TRBV6-5 and TRBJ1-1, with D tentatively TRBD1 (5 bases). The CDR3 length is 13 residues. Germline V gives CDR1 MNHEY, CDR2 SVGAGI. Deletions cut 4 bases from V and 8 bases from J, with 14 bases between. CDR3 bases: TGTGCCAGCAGTTCTCAGGGACCTCTAGAAGCTTTCTTT. This codes for CASSSQGPLEAFF.

The chain uses TRBV6-5 and TRBJ1-1; 10 bases agree with TRBD1. Germline CDR1 reads MNHEY; CDR2 reads SVGAGI. V lost 6 bases to trimming and J lost 8 bases; unmatched junction nucleotides: 12. This CDR3 spans 15 amino acids. For the CDR3, the DNA is TGTGCCAGCAGGGCAATAAGGACAGGGGGGCCGGAAGCTTTCTTT. Translated: CASRAIRTGGPEAFF.